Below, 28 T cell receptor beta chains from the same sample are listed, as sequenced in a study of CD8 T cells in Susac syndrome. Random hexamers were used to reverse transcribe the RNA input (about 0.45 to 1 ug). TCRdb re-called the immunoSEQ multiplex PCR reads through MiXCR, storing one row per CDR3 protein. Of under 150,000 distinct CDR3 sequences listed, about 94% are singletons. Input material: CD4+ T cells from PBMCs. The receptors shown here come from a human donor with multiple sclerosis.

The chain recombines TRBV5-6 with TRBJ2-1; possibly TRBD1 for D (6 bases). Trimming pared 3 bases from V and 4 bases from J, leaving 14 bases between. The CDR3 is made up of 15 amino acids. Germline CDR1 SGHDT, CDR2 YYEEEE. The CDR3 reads CASSSLGTSYNEQFF. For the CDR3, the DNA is TGTGCCAGCAGCTCCCTCGGGACATCATACAATGAGCAGTTCTTC.

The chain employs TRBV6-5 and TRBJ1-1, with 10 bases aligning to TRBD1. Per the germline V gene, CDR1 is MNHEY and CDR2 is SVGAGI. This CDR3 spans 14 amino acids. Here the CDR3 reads CVTRIPGQGSEAFF. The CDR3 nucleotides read TGTGTCACCCGCATACCGGGACAGGGGTCTGAAGCTTTCTTT.

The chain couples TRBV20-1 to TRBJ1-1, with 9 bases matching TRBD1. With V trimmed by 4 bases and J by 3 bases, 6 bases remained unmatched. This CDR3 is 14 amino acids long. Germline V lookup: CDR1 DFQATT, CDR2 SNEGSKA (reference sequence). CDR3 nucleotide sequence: TGCAGTGCTACGGACAGGGGTTATGACACTGAAGCTTTCTTT. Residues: CSATDRGYDTEAFF.

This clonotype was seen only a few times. CDR3 bases: TGTGCCAGCAGTTCCGGGACTAGCGGATACACAGATACGCAGTATTTT. Its translation: CASSSGTSGYTDTQYF. The chain links TRBV6-2 or TRBV6-3 to TRBJ2-3; TRBD2 agrees at 11 bases. With 4 bases clipped from V and 2 bases from J, the junction kept 5 bases outside the gene matches. This CDR3 has 16 amino acids. CDR1 is MNHEY, CDR2 SVGEGT, per germline.

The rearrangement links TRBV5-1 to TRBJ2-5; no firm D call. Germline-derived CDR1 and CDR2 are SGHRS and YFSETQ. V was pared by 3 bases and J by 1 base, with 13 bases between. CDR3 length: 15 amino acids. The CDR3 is CASSWEPGIQETQYF. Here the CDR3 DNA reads TGCGCCAGCAGCTGGGAACCGGGCATCCAAGAGACCCAGTACTTC.

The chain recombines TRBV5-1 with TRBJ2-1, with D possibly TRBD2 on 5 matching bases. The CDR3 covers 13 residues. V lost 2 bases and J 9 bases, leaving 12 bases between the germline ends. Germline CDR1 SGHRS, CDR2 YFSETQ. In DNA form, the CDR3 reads TGCGCCAGCAGCTTATCAGCGAGCGGTGAGCAGTTCTTC. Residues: CASSLSASGEQFF.

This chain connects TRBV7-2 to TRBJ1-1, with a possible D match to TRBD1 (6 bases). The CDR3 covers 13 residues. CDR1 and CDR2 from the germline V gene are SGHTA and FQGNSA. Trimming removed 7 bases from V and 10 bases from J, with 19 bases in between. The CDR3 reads CASTNYRAGPAFF. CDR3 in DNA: TGTGCCAGCACTAATTACAGGGCAGGACCAGCTTTCTTT.

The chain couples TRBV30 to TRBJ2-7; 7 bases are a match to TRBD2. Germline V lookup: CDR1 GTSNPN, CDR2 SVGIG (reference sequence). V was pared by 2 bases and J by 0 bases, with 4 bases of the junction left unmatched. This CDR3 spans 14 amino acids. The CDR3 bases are TGTGCCTGGAGTACCGGGGGGTCCTCCTACGAGCAGTACTTC. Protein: CAWSTGGSSYEQYF.

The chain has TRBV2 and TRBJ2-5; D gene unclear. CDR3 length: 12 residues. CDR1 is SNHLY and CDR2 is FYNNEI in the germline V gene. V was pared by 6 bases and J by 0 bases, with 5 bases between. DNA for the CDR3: TGTGCCAGCAGGGACGACCAAGAGACCCAGTACTTC. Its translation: CASRDDQETQYF.

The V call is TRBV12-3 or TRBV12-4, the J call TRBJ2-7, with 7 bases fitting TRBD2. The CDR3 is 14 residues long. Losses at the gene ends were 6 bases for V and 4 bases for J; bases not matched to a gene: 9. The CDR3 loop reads CASSPGGSGYEQYF. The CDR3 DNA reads TGTGCCAGCAGCCCGGGAGGCTCAGGTTACGAGCAGTACTTC.

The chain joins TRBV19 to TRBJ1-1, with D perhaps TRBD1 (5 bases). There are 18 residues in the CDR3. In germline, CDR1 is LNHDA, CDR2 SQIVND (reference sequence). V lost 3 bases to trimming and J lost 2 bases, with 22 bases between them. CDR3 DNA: TGTGCCAGTAGTATTCCCCATCCTCGTTCGGGGCGAAACACTGAAGCTTTCTTT. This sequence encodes CASSIPHPRSGRNTEAFF. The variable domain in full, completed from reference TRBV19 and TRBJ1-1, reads DGGITQSPKYLFRKEGQNVTLSCEQNLNHDAMYWYRQDPGQGLRLIYYSQIVNDFQKGDIAEGYSVSREKKESFPLTVTSAQKNPTAFYLCASSIPHPRSGRNTEAFFGQGTRLTVV.

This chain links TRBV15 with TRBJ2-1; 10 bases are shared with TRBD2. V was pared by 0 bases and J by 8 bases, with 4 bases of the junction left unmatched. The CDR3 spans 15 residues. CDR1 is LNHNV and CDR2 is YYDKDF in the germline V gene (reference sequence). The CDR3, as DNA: TGTGCCACCAGCAGAGATCAGCGGGGGGGCGATGAGCAGTTCTTC. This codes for CATSRDQRGGDEQFF.

The CDR3 DNA reads TGTGCCAGCAGTTTGGGGGGCACCGGGGAGCTGTTTTTT. This sequence encodes CASSLGGTGELFF. The chain joins TRBV12-3 or TRBV12-4 to TRBJ2-2, with a tentative D call TRBD2 (6 bases). Trimming took off 3 bases at V and 4 bases at J, with 6 bases between the two ends. CDR3 length: 13 amino acids.

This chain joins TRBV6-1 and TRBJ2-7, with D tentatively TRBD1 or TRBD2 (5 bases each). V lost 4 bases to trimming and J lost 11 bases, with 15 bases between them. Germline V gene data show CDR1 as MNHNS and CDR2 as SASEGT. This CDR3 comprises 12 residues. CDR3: CASSGTGTVEYF. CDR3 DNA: TGTGCCAGCAGTGGGACCGGGACGGTGGAGTACTTC.

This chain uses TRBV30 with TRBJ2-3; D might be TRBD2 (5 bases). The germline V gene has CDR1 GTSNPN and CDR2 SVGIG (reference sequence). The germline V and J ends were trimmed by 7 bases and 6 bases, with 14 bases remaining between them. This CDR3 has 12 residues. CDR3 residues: CAFGLTRDTQYF. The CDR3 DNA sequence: TGTGCCTTCGGACTCACCAGGGATACGCAGTATTTT. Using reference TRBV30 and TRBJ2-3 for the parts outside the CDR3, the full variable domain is SQTIHQWPATLVQPVGSPLSLECTVEGTSNPNLYWYRQAAGRGLQLLFYSVGIGQISSEVPQNLSASRPQDRQFILSSKKLLLSDSGFYLCAFGLTRDTQYFGPGTRLTVL.

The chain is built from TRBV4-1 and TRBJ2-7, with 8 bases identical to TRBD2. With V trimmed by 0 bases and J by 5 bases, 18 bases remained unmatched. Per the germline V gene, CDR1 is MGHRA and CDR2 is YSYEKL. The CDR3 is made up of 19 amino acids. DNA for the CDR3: TGCGCCAGCAGCCAAGATCCGGTTAGTCGGGGGGGACTAAGCCACGAGCAGTACTTC. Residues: CASSQDPVSRGGLSHEQYF.

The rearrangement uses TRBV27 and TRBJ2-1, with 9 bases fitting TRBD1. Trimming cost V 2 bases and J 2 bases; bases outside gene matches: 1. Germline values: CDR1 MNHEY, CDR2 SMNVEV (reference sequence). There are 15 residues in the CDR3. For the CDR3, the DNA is TGTGCCAGCAGTTTACGGGACAGGGCCTACAATGAGCAGTTCTTC. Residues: CASSLRDRAYNEQFF.

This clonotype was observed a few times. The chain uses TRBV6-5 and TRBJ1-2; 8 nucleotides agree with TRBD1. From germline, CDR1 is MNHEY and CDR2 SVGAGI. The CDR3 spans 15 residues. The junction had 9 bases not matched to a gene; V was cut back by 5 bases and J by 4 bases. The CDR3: CASSPGQGLGYGYTF. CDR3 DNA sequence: TGTGCCAGCAGTCCCGGACAGGGTTTGGGCTATGGCTACACCTTC.

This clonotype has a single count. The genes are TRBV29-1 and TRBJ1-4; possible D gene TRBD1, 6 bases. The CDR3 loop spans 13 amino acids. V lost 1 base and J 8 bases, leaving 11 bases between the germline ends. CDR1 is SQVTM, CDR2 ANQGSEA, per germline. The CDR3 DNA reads TGCAGCGTTGAAGGCAGGGGAGGCGAAAAACTGTTTTTT. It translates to CSVEGRGGEKLFF.

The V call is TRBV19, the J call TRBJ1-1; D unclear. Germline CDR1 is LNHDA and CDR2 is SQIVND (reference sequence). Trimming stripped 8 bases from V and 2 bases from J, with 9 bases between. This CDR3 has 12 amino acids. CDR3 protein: CASLRENTEAFF. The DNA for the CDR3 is TGTGCCAGTCTACGGGAAAACACTGAAGCTTTCTTT.

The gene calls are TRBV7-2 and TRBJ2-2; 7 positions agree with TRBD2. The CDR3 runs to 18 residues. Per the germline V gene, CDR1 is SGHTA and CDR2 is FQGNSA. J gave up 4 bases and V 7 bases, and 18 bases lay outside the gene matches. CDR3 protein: CASTFRERGVAGTGELFF. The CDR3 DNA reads TGTGCCAGCACCTTTAGGGAGCGGGGAGTCGCGGGCACCGGGGAGCTGTTTTTT. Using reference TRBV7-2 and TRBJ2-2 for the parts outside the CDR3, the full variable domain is GAGVSQSPSNKVTEKGKDVELRCDPISGHTALYWYRQSLGQGLEFLIYFQGNSAPDKSGLPSDRFSAERTGGSVSTLTIQRTQQEDSAVYLCASTFRERGVAGTGELFFGEGSRLTVL.

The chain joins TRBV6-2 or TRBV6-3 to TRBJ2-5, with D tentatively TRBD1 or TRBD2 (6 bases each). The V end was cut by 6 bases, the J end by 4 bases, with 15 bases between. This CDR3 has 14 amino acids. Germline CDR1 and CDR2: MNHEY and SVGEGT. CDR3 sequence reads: CASSQTGRRETQYF. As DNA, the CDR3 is TGTGCCAGCAGCCAAACAGGGAGGAGAGAGACCCAGTACTTC.

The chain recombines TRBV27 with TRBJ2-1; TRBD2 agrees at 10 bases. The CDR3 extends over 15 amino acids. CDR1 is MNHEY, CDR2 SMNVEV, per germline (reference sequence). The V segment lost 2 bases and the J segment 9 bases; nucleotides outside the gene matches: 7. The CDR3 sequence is CASSLGLAGVFEQFF. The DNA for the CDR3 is TGTGCCAGCAGTTTAGGGCTAGCGGGAGTATTTGAGCAGTTCTTC.

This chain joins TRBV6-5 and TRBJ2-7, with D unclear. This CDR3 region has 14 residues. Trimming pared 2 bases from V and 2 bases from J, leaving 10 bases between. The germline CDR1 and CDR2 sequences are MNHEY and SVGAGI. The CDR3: CASSYLGPAYEQYF. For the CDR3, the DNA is TGTGCCAGCAGTTACCTCGGGCCTGCCTACGAGCAGTACTTC.

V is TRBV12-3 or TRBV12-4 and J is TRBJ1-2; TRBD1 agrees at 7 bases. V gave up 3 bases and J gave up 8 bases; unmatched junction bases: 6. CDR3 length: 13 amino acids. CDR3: CASSFATGLGYTF. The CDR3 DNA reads TGTGCCAGCAGTTTCGCGACAGGGCTCGGCTACACCTTC.

The CDR3 nucleotides are TGCGCCAGCAGCTTGGAGATTAGAGGATACGAGCAGTACTTC. Its protein product is CASSLEIRGYEQYF. The rearrangement uses TRBV5-1 and TRBJ2-7, with D unresolved. The V and J ends lost 0 bases and 4 bases respectively, with 11 bases between them. From germline, CDR1 is SGHRS and CDR2 YFSETQ. CDR3 length: 14 amino acids.

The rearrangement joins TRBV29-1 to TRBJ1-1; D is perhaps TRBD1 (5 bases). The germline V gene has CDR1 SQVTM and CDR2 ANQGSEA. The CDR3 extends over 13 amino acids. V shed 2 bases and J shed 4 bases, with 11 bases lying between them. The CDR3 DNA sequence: TGCAGCGTTGAAAGGGGCCGGGGCACTGAAGCTTTCTTT. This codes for CSVERGRGTEAFF.

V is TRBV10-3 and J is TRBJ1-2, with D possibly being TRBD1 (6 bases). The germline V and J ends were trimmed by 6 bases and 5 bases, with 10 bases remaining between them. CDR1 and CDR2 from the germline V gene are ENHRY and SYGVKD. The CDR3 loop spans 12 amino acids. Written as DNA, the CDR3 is TGTGCCATCAGGGGGACACATTATGGCTACACCTTC. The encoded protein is CAIRGTHYGYTF.